This TCR beta chain was sequenced in a study of blood T cell repertoires in COVID-19. Background on the study: Sources were T cells, B-cell-depleted T cells, or PBMCs; the material itself was cDNA or gDNA.

This clone was seen only once. J gave up 7 bases and V 5 bases, and 7 bases lay outside the gene matches. Germline assignment: CDR1 SGHTA and CDR2 FQGNSA. The CDR3 covers 14 residues. Repertoires were generated with immunoSEQ multiplex PCR, while TCRdb's copy carries only in-frame clones and drops some. The sample yields 280,000 or so clones, approximately 91% seen once. Sequencing was carried out using peripheral blood. The chain combines TRBV7-2 with TRBJ1-4; 7 positions match TRBD1. The clonotype comes from a man between 18 and 35 years old with active or convalescent COVID-19. The CDR3 sequence is CASSLGGGGEKLFF. DNA for the CDR3: TGTGCCAGCAGCCTAGGGGGCGGTGGTGAAAAACTGTTTTTT.